This entry concerns a single TCR beta chain. Its antigen is unidentified. This was a deep-level run. Every subset's genomic DNA went evenly onto several immunoSEQ plates. Using immunoSEQ multiplex PCR, the repertoire was profiled, and TCRdb retains in-frame clones only, with some absent. Of about 2.4 million clones in the sample, more than 80% were seen once. These data originate in a study of shared clonotypes between healthy human individuals. Study-wide findings and caveats: The study found approximately 5% of naive CD4 clonotypes shared across four donors.

With V trimmed by 4 bases and J by 6 bases, 8 bases remained unmatched. This CDR3 has 16 amino acids. Germline assignment: CDR1 SGHAT and CDR2 FQNNGV. Participating donors were healthy, HIV-negative adults free of recent acute infections or vaccinations. Sequencing used naive CD4+ T cells sorted from blood. Subset indicated: CD45RA+ positively selected. The receptor was isolated from a man aged 18 to 29 in good health. The genes are TRBV11-2 and TRBJ2-1; 11 positions agree with TRBD2. The CDR3 is CASSSRSSGGTNEQFF. CDR3 in DNA: TGTGCCAGCAGCTCACGATCTAGCGGGGGGACCAATGAGCAGTTCTTC.